This T cell receptor (beta chain) was sequenced in a study of shared clonotypes between healthy human individuals. Overall study: A couple of women and a few men aged 18 to 49 served as donors. Overall study findings and caveats: Generation probabilities were higher for clonotypes shared across all four sorted-subset donors than for unshared ones. On the whole, naive subsets had larger estimated richness than memory subsets had.

About this clone: What it binds is unknown.

The CDR3 has 18 residues. Trimming stripped 0 bases from V and 0 bases from J, with 15 bases between. CDR1 is SGHTS and CDR2 is YDEGEE in the germline V gene. It was at deep level that the assay was run. Repertoires were generated with immunoSEQ multiplex PCR, while TCRdb's copy carries only in-frame clones and drops some. Of 550,000 to 700,000 clones listed, roughly 73% were seen once; the top ten hold under 2%. The gene calls are TRBV5-8 and TRBJ2-2; D remains ambiguous. The receptor's source is a woman aged 25-40 years in good health. The sequenced material came from memory CD4+ T cells sorted from blood. Documented subset: CD45RA-negative fraction. The CDR3 coding sequence is TGTGCCAGCAGCTTGGCGGCAGGAGATAATGCGAACACCGGGGAGCTGTTTTTT. Amino acid sequence: CASSLAAGDNANTGELFF.